Following are 8 T cell receptor beta chains from one sample sequenced in a study of blood T cell repertoires in COVID-19. Sequencing was performed with immunoSEQ multiplex PCR; in TCRdb, only in-frame clones are kept and a portion is missing. Of fewer than 250,000 clones in the sample, about nine tenths were seen once. The sample comprised peripheral blood. These receptors all come from a man younger than 40 with COVID-19, enrolled during active disease.

The chain is built from TRBV12-3 or TRBV12-4 and TRBJ1-1, with 7 bases that match TRBD1. The CDR3 has 12 residues. After removal of 10 bases from V and 1 base from J, the junction contained 3 bases not matched to a gene. Here the CDR3 reads CATRTGNTEAFF. The CDR3 coding sequence is TGTGCCACCAGGACAGGGAACACTGAAGCTTTCTTT.

The CDR3 DNA reads TGTGCCAGTATTCGAGGGACAGGAAATGGCTACACCTTC. Translated: CASIRGTGNGYTF. The chain combines TRBV19 with TRBJ1-2; 8 bases fit TRBD1. Per the germline V gene, CDR1 is LNHDA and CDR2 is SQIVND (reference sequence). V lost 7 bases and J lost 6; bases outside the gene matches: 7. This CDR3 has 13 residues.

The chain employs TRBV24-1 and TRBJ1-2, with a weak D call TRBD1 (6 bases). Germline CDR1 is KGHDR and CDR2 is SFDVKD. The V end was cut by 0 bases, the J end by 4 bases, with 17 bases between. CDR3 size: 17 residues. The CDR3 loop reads CATSDLMAGARFYGYTF. CDR3 sequence (DNA): TGTGCCACCAGTGATTTGATGGCGGGGGCGAGATTCTATGGCTACACCTTC.

The chain links TRBV19 to TRBJ1-5; a weak D match, TRBD1 (5 bases). Germline CDR1 LNHDA, CDR2 SQIVND (reference sequence). The CDR3 covers 13 residues. Trimming shortened V by 6 bases and J by 7 bases, and 13 bases separated the two germline ends. CDR3 sequence reads: CASSPQGGQPQHF. CDR3 nucleotide sequence: TGTGCCAGTAGCCCTCAGGGTGGCCAGCCCCAGCATTTT.

This sequence joins TRBV5-1 and TRBJ1-4; D is undetermined. The CDR3 totals 15 residues. V lost 0 bases to trimming and J lost 0 bases, with 6 bases between them. From germline, CDR1 is SGHRS and CDR2 YFSETQ. CDR3 residues: CASSLEPATNEKLFF. The CDR3 nucleotides read TGCGCCAGCAGCTTGGAGCCGGCAACTAATGAAAAACTGTTTTTT.

The chain couples TRBV19 to TRBJ2-3; unclear D gene. The CDR3 has 13 residues. Germline V gene lookup returns CDR1 LNHDA and CDR2 SQIVND (reference sequence). V was pared by 3 bases and J by 9 bases, with 13 bases between. CDR3 protein: CASSIDSSATQYF. CDR3 nucleotide sequence: TGTGCCAGTAGTATTGACTCGTCGGCGACGCAGTATTTT.

The V and J genes are TRBV9 and TRBJ2-2; no clear D gene. This CDR3 comprises 15 residues. Germline CDR1 reads SGDLS; CDR2 reads YYNGEE. Trimming removed 2 bases at V and 0 bases at J, with 8 bases between. The CDR3 spells CASSVQVANTGELFF. Written as DNA, the CDR3 is TGTGCCAGCAGCGTCCAGGTCGCGAACACCGGGGAGCTGTTTTTT.

The table lists this clone with a count of one. The chain couples TRBV11-2 to TRBJ1-4; TRBD1 matches 11 bases. The junction had 0 bases not matched to a gene; V was cut back by 5 bases and J by 7 bases. The CDR3 is 13 residues long. Germline V CDR1 and CDR2: SGHAT, FQNNGV. The CDR3 region has the DNA TGTGCCAGCAGCGGGACAGGGGGTGAAAAACTGTTTTTT. It yields the protein CASSGTGGEKLFF.